One and the same sample provided the 23 T cell receptor beta chains below, sequenced in a study of response to subunit inactivated influenza vaccine. A single record per CDR3 protein comes from TCRdb applying MiXCR to the RT-PCR reads. The table records more than 700,000 distinct CDR3 sequences, 21% of them present only once. The sample consisted of PBMCs from blood, taken 5 days after vaccination. These receptors all come from a man in his forties or fifties who received an inactivated influenza vaccine.

This chain joins TRBV19 and TRBJ2-1; D is unresolved. Trimming pared 0 bases from V and 3 bases from J, leaving 3 bases between. CDR1 and CDR2 from the germline V gene are LNHDA and SQIVND (reference sequence). CDR3 length: 13 amino acids. The CDR3 DNA reads TGTGCCAGTAGTATAGACGACTACAATGAGCAGTTCTTC. Protein sequence: CASSIDDYNEQFF. Looking up the rest from reference TRBV19 and TRBJ2-1 gives the full variable domain: DGGITQSPKYLFRKEGQNVTLSCEQNLNHDAMYWYRQDPGQGLRLIYYSQIVNDFQKGDIAEGYSVSREKKESFPLTVTSAQKNPTAFYLCASSIDDYNEQFFGPGTRLTVL.

V gene TRBV15 combines with J gene TRBJ2-7; tentatively, D is TRBD1 (6 bases). V was cut by 2 bases and J by 2 bases, with 10 bases left in between. The germline gives CDR1 LNHNV, CDR2 YYDKDF (reference sequence). The length of the CDR3 is 14 residues. The CDR3 reads CATSRHRDTYEQYF. The CDR3 DNA sequence: TGTGCCACCAGCAGACACCGGGACACCTACGAGCAGTACTTC.

V gene TRBV14 combines with J gene TRBJ2-1; no reliable D call. This CDR3 comprises 14 residues. The germline V and J ends were trimmed by 2 bases and 6 bases, with 11 bases remaining between them. In germline, CDR1 is SGHDN, CDR2 FVKESK. In DNA, the CDR3 is TGTGCCAGCAGCCAACGGGCTAGTACCAATGAGCAGTTCTTC. Translation gives CASSQRASTNEQFF.

This rearrangement joins TRBV5-1 to TRBJ1-2, with TRBD1 matching 7 bases. The germline V gene encodes CDR1 SGHRS and CDR2 YFSETQ. The CDR3 is made up of 12 amino acids. J gave up 6 bases and V 6 bases, and 5 bases lay outside the gene matches. CDR3 nucleotide sequence: TGCGCCAGCAAAAAAACAGGGGATGGCTACACCTTC. Protein product: CASKKTGDGYTF.

V is TRBV12-3 or TRBV12-4 and J is TRBJ2-2; 10 nucleotides line up with TRBD2. The CDR3 has 16 residues. Losses at the gene ends were 7 bases for V and 8 bases for J; bases not matched to a gene: 13. The CDR3 DNA reads as TGTGCCAGCACGGATCTCAGCGGGGGGGCAACAGGGGAGCTGTTTTTT. Translating gives CASTDLSGGATGELFF.

The chain couples TRBV4-3 to TRBJ2-7, with 10 bases aligning to TRBD2. Germline V gene data show CDR1 as LGHNA and CDR2 as YSLEER. With V trimmed by 0 bases and J by 5 bases, 13 bases remained unmatched. CDR3 length equals 18 residues. CDR3 loop: CASSQEREASGRVHEQYF. The CDR3, as DNA: TGCGCCAGCAGCCAAGAGAGAGAGGCTAGCGGGAGAGTCCACGAGCAGTACTTC.

The chain uses TRBV4-2 and TRBJ2-7, with 7 bases fitting TRBD1. From germline, CDR1 is LGHNA and CDR2 YNFKEQ. The V segment lost 3 bases and the J segment 7 bases; nucleotides outside the gene matches: 12. This CDR3 contains 15 residues. CDR3 in DNA: TGTGCCAGCAGCCAGAGACAGGGAGAGTTATATGAGCAGTACTTC. Translated: CASSQRQGELYEQYF.

There are many counts of this clonotype. One base away lies a much larger clone, so this may be a sequencing read error. This chain connects TRBV3-1 to TRBJ2-7; the D is unclear. This CDR3 has 11 amino acids. With 5 bases removed from V and 2 bases from J, the gap between germline ends came to 4 bases. The germline V gene encodes CDR1 LGHDT and CDR2 YNNKEL (reference sequence). As DNA, the CDR3 is TGTGCCAGCAGCTTTACCTACGAGCAGTACTTC. Its protein is CASSFTYEQYF.

Here the CDR3 DNA reads TGCAGTGCTAGAGATCGGACGGATACGCAGTATTTT. Its translation: CSARDRTDTQYF. This chain joins TRBV20-1 and TRBJ2-3; no clear D gene. The CDR3 sequence is 12 residues long. V lost 0 bases, J lost 6 bases, and 7 bases lay in between. Germline-derived CDR1 and CDR2 are DFQATT and SNEGSKA (reference sequence).

V usage is TRBV27 and J usage is TRBJ2-7, with a tentative D call TRBD2 (6 bases). Germline CDR1 is MNHEY and CDR2 is SMNVEV (reference sequence). The length of the CDR3 is 16 residues. Trimming took 5 bases from V and 2 from J, leaving 19 bases between them. As DNA, the CDR3 is TGTGCCAGCAGTCCGTGGTTGGTTGGAGGGACCTACGAGCAGTACTTC. Translation: CASSPWLVGGTYEQYF.

There are a few counts of this clonotype. The chain employs TRBV12-3 or TRBV12-4 and TRBJ2-3, with 9 bases aligning to TRBD2. Trimming took 7 bases from V and 2 from J; bases not matched to a gene: 7. The CDR3 runs to 15 residues. Here the CDR3 reads CASTRLAEATDTQYF. The CDR3 nucleotides are TGTGCCAGCACTAGACTAGCGGAAGCCACAGATACGCAGTATTTT.

As regards this clonotype: A junction boundary mismatches the germline segment, possibly from a read error. The chain employs TRBV6-1 and TRBJ2-5; D uncertain. The V gene's germline CDR1 is MNHNS and CDR2 SASEGT. The length of the CDR3 is 21 residues. The DNA for the CDR3 is TGTGCCAGCAGGGAAGCCATTACCAACAGTGGAGTGGGTTGGGGACAAGAGACCCAGTACTTC. Its protein product is CASREAITNSGVGWGQETQYF.

This clonotype appeared a few times. The V gene is TRBV5-1, the J gene TRBJ2-3; maybe TRBD1 (6 bases). The V and J ends lost 0 bases and 0 bases respectively, with 8 bases between them. CDR1 is SGHRS and CDR2 is YFSETQ in the germline V gene. The CDR3 has 15 residues. The CDR3 DNA follows: TGCGCCAGCAGCTTGGACGGACAGAGCACAGATACGCAGTATTTT. This translates into CASSLDGQSTDTQYF.

This clonotype was detected a few times. The J gene is TRBJ2-7, the V gene TRBV14; D ambiguous. The CDR3 totals 16 residues. Trimming cost V 1 base and J 7 bases, with 20 bases left between them. CDR1 is SGHDN and CDR2 is FVKESK in the germline V gene. The CDR3 region is CASSQVPRGRLWEQYF. The CDR3 DNA is TGTGCCAGCAGCCAAGTCCCGCGCGGTCGGTTGTGGGAGCAGTACTTC.

This chain uses TRBV4-3 with TRBJ2-7, with 7 bases matching TRBD1. CDR1 and CDR2 (germline): LGHNA, YSLEER. CDR3 length: 15 amino acids. V lost 1 base, J lost 2 bases, and 5 bases stayed unmatched. The CDR3 DNA follows: TGCGCCAGCAGCCAAGGACAGGGCTTTACCTACGAGCAGTACTTC. It encodes CASSQGQGFTYEQYF.

The gene calls are TRBV7-2 and TRBJ2-1, with D perhaps assigned TRBD1 or TRBD2 (5 bases each). Per germline, CDR1 SGHTA and CDR2 FQGNSA. Trimming removed 4 bases at V and 9 bases at J, with 13 bases between. This CDR3 is 13 amino acids long. The CDR3 nucleotides are TGTGCCAGCAGCTATTACCGGGACCCTGAGCAGTTCTTC. Its translation: CASSYYRDPEQFF.

The chain combines TRBV10-3 with TRBJ2-5; TRBD2 is a possible D gene (7 bases). V gave up 4 bases and J gave up 5 bases, with 20 bases separating them. Germline assignment: CDR1 ENHRY and CDR2 SYGVKD. There are 16 residues in the CDR3. The CDR3 DNA reads TGTGCCATCAGTGGAGGTCCGGGGGGCATTATGGAGACCCAGTACTTC. Translating it yields CAISGGPGGIMETQYF.

This clonotype was detected a few times. A much larger clone differs by one base, so this may be a read error. The genes are TRBV28 and TRBJ1-1, with a tentative D call TRBD1 (6 bases). The V gene lost 3 bases and the J gene lost 1 base, with 9 bases spanning the gap. CDR3 size: 14 residues. CDR1 is MDHEN, CDR2 SYDVKM, per germline. The CDR3 bases are TGTGCCAGCAGTTTGTGGGGACAGAACACTGAAGCTTTCTTT. Its protein product is CASSLWGQNTEAFF.

V is TRBV18 and J is TRBJ1-3, with D hard to call. Trimming stripped 3 bases from V and 0 bases from J, with 12 bases between. This CDR3 spans 16 amino acids. The germline gives CDR1 KGHSH, CDR2 LQKENI. The CDR3 loop is CASSPTPPNSGNTIYF. Here the CDR3 DNA reads TGTGCCAGCTCACCCACTCCGCCAAACTCTGGAAACACCATATATTTT.

Ten or more counts support this clonotype. This chain links TRBV29-1 with TRBJ2-3; TRBD1 might be the D (5 bases). CDR1 SQVTM and CDR2 ANQGSEA come from the germline V gene. The CDR3 covers 12 residues. Trimming took off 8 bases at V and 2 bases at J, with 11 bases between the two ends. CDR3 in DNA: TGCAGCTTCAGGGCAGACACAGATACGCAGTATTTT. Its translation is CSFRADTDTQYF.

The chain recombines TRBV7-3 with TRBJ2-7; 9 positions agree with TRBD2. Germline trimming cut 5 bases from V and 0 bases from J; bases unmatched to any gene: 17. This CDR3 contains 19 residues. Per the germline V gene, CDR1 is SGHTA and CDR2 is FQGTGA. CDR3 region: CASSPVGLASLTSSYEQYF. In nucleotides, the CDR3 is TGTGCCAGCAGCCCGGTGGGACTAGCTTCACTTACGAGCTCCTACGAGCAGTACTTC.

This clonotype was observed a handful of times. The chain is built from TRBV5-5 and TRBJ1-1; no clear D gene. The V gene's germline CDR1 is SGHKS and CDR2 YYEKEE (reference sequence). The CDR3 covers 12 residues. Trimming took 0 bases from V and 13 from J, leaving 13 bases between them. CDR3 nucleotide sequence: TGTGCCAGCAGCTTGGACGTAGGAGTCGATTTCTTT. It specifies CASSLDVGVDFF.

V gene TRBV20-1 combines with J gene TRBJ2-5; D is unclear. Trimming removed 3 bases from V and 1 base from J, with 6 bases in between. Germline CDR1 reads DFQATT; CDR2 reads SNEGSKA (reference sequence). CDR3 length: 12 amino acids. The CDR3 coding sequence is TGCAGTGCTAGCCGGACCCAAGAGACCCAGTACTTC. Encoded protein: CSASRTQETQYF.